This TCR beta chain is from a study of blood T cell repertoires in COVID-19. Original data processing: Reference gene primer amplification yielded estimated nucleated cell counts. Profiling relied on immunoSEQ multiplex PCR, and the TCRdb table lists in-frame clones only, not all of them. The V and J calls and clone size come from that table; D and trimming were worked out from the DNA. The sample lists some 370,000 clones; roughly 89% were seen once. Germline V gene lookup returns CDR1 MNHEY and CDR2 SVGAGI. The CDR3 consists of 14 residues. V shed 6 bases and J shed 9 bases, with 15 bases lying between them.

The gene calls are TRBV6-5 and TRBJ1-6, with unresolved D. Sequencing input: peripheral blood. The sequence came from a man aged 18 to 29 with active or convalescent COVID-19. CDR3 bases: TGTGCCAGCAGGCCGGGAGCCAGTTTTTCACCCCTCCACTTT. Protein sequence: CASRPGASFSPLHF.